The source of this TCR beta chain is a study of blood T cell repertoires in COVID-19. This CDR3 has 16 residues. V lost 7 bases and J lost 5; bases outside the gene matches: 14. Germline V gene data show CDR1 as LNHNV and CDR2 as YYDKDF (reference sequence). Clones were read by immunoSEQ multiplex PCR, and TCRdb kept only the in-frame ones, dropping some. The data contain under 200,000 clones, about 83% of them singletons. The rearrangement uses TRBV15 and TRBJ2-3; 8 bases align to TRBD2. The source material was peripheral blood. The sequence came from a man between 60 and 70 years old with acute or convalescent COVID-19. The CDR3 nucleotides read TGTGCCACCAAAGCGGGGGCAGGCGTGGCGGGAGATACGCAGTATTTT. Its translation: CATKAGAGVAGDTQYF.